This T cell receptor beta chain was profiled in a study of neoadjuvant anti-PD-1 for oral cavity cancer. This clone was counted between two and nine times. After removal of 4 bases from V and 7 bases from J, the junction contained 15 bases not matched to a gene. CDR1 is SQVTM, CDR2 ANQGSEA, per germline. This CDR3 comprises 16 residues. Noted time point: after neoadjuvant nivolumab, at surgical resection. Patients had newly diagnosed, untreated stage II-IVA oral cavity squamous cell carcinoma. Assay: immunoSEQ multiplex PCR; the TCRdb copy retains only in-frame clones and omits some. The table lists over 20,000 clones, 20% to 30% of them singletons.

The chain joins TRBV29-1 to TRBJ2-7; 11 positions match TRBD2. Here the sequenced sample was tumor tissue, taken after nivolumab (anti-PD-1) treatment. The receptor's source is a person between 40 and 85 years old with oral cavity squamous cell carcinoma. The CDR3 protein is CSVVSRSSGRGQEQYF. For the CDR3, the DNA is TGCAGCGTTGTAAGTCGTAGTAGCGGGAGGGGCCAAGAGCAGTACTTC.